This entry is about one T cell receptor beta chain. Its antigen is as yet unknown. The entirety of the isolated RNA underwent reverse transcription, so expressed TCRB transcripts were sequenced. The repertoire was sequenced with immunoSEQ multiplex PCR; TCRdb's copy has only in-frame clones and lacks some. The sample has over 700,000 clones, 17% seen once. These data come from a study of beta chain features in type 1 diabetes. Overall study results and limits: Whether TCRB rearrangement is influenced by HLA type was left unresolved in this analysis.

CDR3 length: 15 residues. The V gene's germline CDR1 is SGHDT and CDR2 YYEEEE. Trimming removed 2 bases from V and 3 bases from J, with 11 bases in between. Once sorted, every population was more than 95% pure. This receptor was identified in a woman aged 18-29 years in good health. The sample was naive CD4+ T cells from blood. V and J are TRBV5-6 and TRBJ2-2, with D unresolved. CDR3 DNA sequence: TGTGCCAGCAGCTTCAGCCAGCGATACACCGGGGAGCTGTTTTTT. This encodes CASSFSQRYTGELFF.